The TCR beta chain under discussion was sequenced for a study of T cells in Graves' hyperthyroidism and ophthalmopathy. Broader study findings: Using 13 V-J features, a model discriminated ophthalmopathy from stable hyperthyroidism.

Amplification yielded TCR beta CDR3 regions, with RNA transcripts as the source. The HTBI primer set served for first-round RT-PCR of the TCR CDR3. TCRdb analysed the multiplex PCR reads with MiXCR anew, one entry per CDR3 protein. Altogether approximately 870,000 distinct CDR3 sequences are present, about 38% being singletons, with the ten largest covering 8.9%. Notes on this clonotype: Its antigen is currently unknown. The junction differs from germline at one of its ends, possibly a read error.

CDR3 length equals 15 residues. The germline CDR1 and CDR2 sequences are SGHTA and FQGNSA. It was 8 to 10 ml of fresh peripheral blood that supplied the PBMCs. What was sequenced was blood. The chain joins TRBV7-2 to TRBJ1-2; tentatively, D is TRBD1 (5 bases). This clonotype originated in a man aged 18-30 years with Graves' hyperthyroidism. The CDR3, as DNA: TGTGCCAGCAGCTTGGCGGGGGGTACTAAGTATGGCTACACCTTC. It is translated as CASSLAGGTKYGYTF.